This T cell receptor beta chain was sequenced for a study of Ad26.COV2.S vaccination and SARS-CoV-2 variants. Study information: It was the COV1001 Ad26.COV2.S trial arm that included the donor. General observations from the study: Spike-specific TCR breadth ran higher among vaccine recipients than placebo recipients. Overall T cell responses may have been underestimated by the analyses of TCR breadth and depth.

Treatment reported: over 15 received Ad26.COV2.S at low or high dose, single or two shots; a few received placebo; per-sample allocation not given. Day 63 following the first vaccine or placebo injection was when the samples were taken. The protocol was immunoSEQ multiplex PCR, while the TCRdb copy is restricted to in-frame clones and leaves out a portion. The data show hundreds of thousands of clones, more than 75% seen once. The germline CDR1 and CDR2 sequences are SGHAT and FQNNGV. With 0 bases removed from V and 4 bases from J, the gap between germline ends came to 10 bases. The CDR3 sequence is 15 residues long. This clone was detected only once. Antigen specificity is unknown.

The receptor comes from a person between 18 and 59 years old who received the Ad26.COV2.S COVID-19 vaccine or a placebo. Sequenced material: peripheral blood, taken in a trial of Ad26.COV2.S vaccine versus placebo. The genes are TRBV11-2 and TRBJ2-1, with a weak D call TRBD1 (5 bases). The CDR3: CASSLERGAYNEQFF. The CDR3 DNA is TGTGCCAGCAGCTTAGAAAGGGGCGCGTACAATGAGCAGTTCTTC. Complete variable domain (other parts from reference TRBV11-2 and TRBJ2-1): EAGVAQSPRYKIIEKRQSVAFWCNPISGHATLYWYQQILGQGPKLLIQFQNNGVVDDSQLPKDRFSAERLKGVDSTLKIQPAKLEDSAVYLCASSLERGAYNEQFFGPGTRLTVL.